This TCR beta chain was recorded in a study of cytomegalovirus exposure and HLA in healthy donors. As concerns this clone: What it binds is not known.

Healthy bone marrow donors made up the donor group. Germline V CDR1 and CDR2: SGHDT, YYEEEE. Trimming removed 0 bases from V and 6 bases from J; junction bases left unmatched: 6. CDR3 size: 16 residues. General study results and limits: Later genetic work tied a missense DCLRE1C variant to beta-chain V and J trimming. CMV serostatus was the sole immune exposure data available.

In the PCR, 60 Vbeta and 13 Jbeta primers were used. Authors' data handling: Later, roughly 86 million unique TCR beta chains were counted in an analysis, and roughly 11 million of them were shared. Here immunoSEQ multiplex PCR was the method, and the copy in TCRdb shows in-frame clones only, minus some. V, J and clone size derive from that table, while D and trimming were established from the DNA sequence. The profile shows about 130,000 clones, nearly 80% of them singletons. The sequence came from a male donor in good health and CMV-seronegative. The source material was PBMCs. This rearrangement joins TRBV5-6 to TRBJ2-2; the match to TRBD1 covers 9 bases. This CDR3 reads CASSLEGQGSAGELFF. DNA for the CDR3: TGTGCCAGCAGCTTGGAGGGACAGGGATCGGCCGGGGAGCTGTTTTTT.